A single sample gave rise to the 18 T cell receptor beta chains below, sequenced in a study of T cell responses to AZD1222 COVID-19 vaccine. Clones were sequenced by immunoSEQ multiplex PCR, and TCRdb holds only the in-frame ones, with some missing. Among fewer than 150,000 clones, just over 90% were seen once, and the ten largest hold 5.1%. The sequencing here drew on peripheral blood, taken on day 0 of AZD1222 vaccination. The receptors here all came from an adult in good health.

The chain couples TRBV19 to TRBJ1-2; D ambiguous. The CDR3 consists of 15 residues. V dropped 6 bases and J dropped 2 bases, with 16 bases sitting between them. The germline CDR1 and CDR2 sequences are LNHDA and SQIVND (reference sequence). DNA for the CDR3: TGTGCCAGTAGCCCGAAGGGTGGGCGGAACTATGGCTACACCTTC. Encoded protein: CASSPKGGRNYGYTF. The full variable domain, completed using reference TRBV19 and TRBJ1-2, is DGGITQSPKYLFRKEGQNVTLSCEQNLNHDAMYWYRQDPGQGLRLIYYSQIVNDFQKGDIAEGYSVSREKKESFPLTVTSAQKNPTAFYLCASSPKGGRNYGYTFGSGTRLTVV.

This clone was counted only a few times. The rearrangement joins TRBV10-2 to TRBJ2-5; no clear D. The CDR3 has 12 residues. Germline CDR1 WSHSY, CDR2 SAAADI. V dropped 2 bases and J dropped 4 bases, with 5 bases sitting between them. The CDR3 nucleotides are TGCGCCAGCAGTGAGATCCCAGAGACCCAGTACTTC. Translation gives CASSEIPETQYF.

DNA for the CDR3: TGTGCCAGCAGCCACGGACGGACCTACGAGCAGTACTTC. Protein: CASSHGRTYEQYF. This chain links TRBV5-6 with TRBJ2-7; D remains ambiguous. The germline gives CDR1 SGHDT, CDR2 YYEEEE. The CDR3 runs 13 residues. Trimming removed 4 bases from V and 2 bases from J, with 10 bases in between.

This chain uses TRBV7-3 with TRBJ2-1; D may be TRBD2 (6 bases). Trimming took 2 bases from V and 8 from J, leaving 10 bases between them. The CDR3 spans 13 residues. CDR1 is SGHTA, CDR2 FQGTGA, per germline. The CDR3, as DNA: TGTGCCAGCAGCTTATCCCCGGGGGATGAGCAGTTCTTC. It translates to CASSLSPGDEQFF.

The V gene is TRBV25-1, the J gene TRBJ2-5, with 8 bases fitting TRBD2. This CDR3 comprises 18 residues. V lost 1 base to trimming and J lost 2 bases; unmatched junction nucleotides: 12. Germline CDR1 and CDR2: MGHDK and SYGVNS. DNA of the CDR3: TGTGCCAGCAGTGAATCCTCCCGGGTTAGCGGGGTTCAAGAGACCCAGTACTTC. Its protein product is CASSESSRVSGVQETQYF.

The chain has TRBV7-2 and TRBJ2-7, with 9 bases aligning to TRBD2. Looked up from germline, CDR1 is SGHTA and CDR2 is FQGNSA. This CDR3 region has 14 residues. V trimming: 6 bases; J trimming: 6 bases; junction bases outside the gene matches: 9. The CDR3 nucleotides are TGTGCCAGCAGTCACCCTAGCGGGACGGGCGAGCAGTACTTC. It yields the protein CASSHPSGTGEQYF.

This clone was counted once. The chain couples TRBV7-2 to TRBJ1-5; TRBD1 might be the D (5 bases). The germline CDR1 and CDR2 sequences are SGHTA and FQGNSA. V shed 1 base and J shed 6 bases, with 10 bases lying between them. This CDR3 is 14 amino acids long. The CDR3 protein is CASSLVAGPQPQHF. The CDR3 DNA reads as TGTGCCAGCAGCTTAGTGGCAGGGCCTCAGCCCCAGCATTTT. Filled out from reference TRBV7-2 and TRBJ1-5, the complete variable domain reads GAGVSQSPSNKVTEKGKDVELRCDPISGHTALYWYRQSLGQGLEFLIYFQGNSAPDKSGLPSDRFSAERTGGSVSTLTIQRTQQEDSAVYLCASSLVAGPQPQHFGDGTRLSIL.

The V gene is TRBV7-7, the J gene TRBJ1-2; D is possibly TRBD1 (5 bases). This CDR3 has 17 amino acids. Germline CDR1 and CDR2: SSHAT and FNYEAQ (reference sequence). CDR3 loop: CASHTGPQTRGIYGYTF. DNA of the CDR3: TGTGCTAGCCACACAGGACCACAAACTCGGGGTATTTATGGCTACACCTTC.

The CDR3 loop is CASSRNLAGGSGEQFF. The CDR3 DNA sequence: TGCGCCAGCAGCCGTAACCTAGCGGGAGGAAGTGGTGAGCAGTTCTTC. The chain carries TRBV5-1 and TRBJ2-1; TRBD2 agrees at 11 bases. The J segment lost 9 bases and the V segment lost 4 bases, leaving 12 bases of the junction unmatched. The germline V gene has CDR1 SGHRS and CDR2 YFSETQ. This CDR3 has 16 amino acids.

This clone was counted a few times. This chain joins TRBV6-4 and TRBJ1-2; tentatively, D is TRBD1 (6 bases). CDR3 size: 14 residues. The V end was cut by 3 bases, the J end by 7 bases, with 15 bases between. CDR1 is MRHNA and CDR2 is SNTAGT in the germline V gene. The CDR3 DNA sequence: TGTGCCAGCAGTGAAAGAGGGGGGGATACTGGCTACACCTTC. This sequence encodes CASSERGGDTGYTF.

The genes are TRBV5-1 and TRBJ2-7; unclear D gene. V lost 7 bases and J lost 7, with 12 bases in between. Germline CDR1 SGHRS, CDR2 YFSETQ. The CDR3 length is 11 residues. The CDR3 is CASDALGEQYF. The CDR3 coding sequence is TGCGCCAGCGACGCTCTGGGGGAGCAGTACTTC.

The chain combines TRBV6-5 with TRBJ2-7; the D gene is possibly TRBD2 (5 bases). V was trimmed by 4 bases and J by 2 bases, leaving 12 bases between them. This CDR3 has 14 amino acids. Germline-derived CDR1 and CDR2 are MNHEY and SVGAGI. The CDR3 here is CASSLEGSPYEQYF. In DNA, the CDR3 is TGTGCCAGCAGTTTAGAGGGCTCCCCCTACGAGCAGTACTTC.

V usage is TRBV12-3 or TRBV12-4 and J usage is TRBJ2-1; unclear D gene. Between the trimmed V and J ends, which lost 3 bases and 9 bases, there was a span of 9 bases. CDR3 size: 12 residues. The CDR3 sequence: CASSFGPSEQFF. The CDR3 region has the DNA TGTGCCAGCAGTTTTGGGCCAAGTGAGCAGTTCTTC.

The CDR3 sequence is CAWSGLGQGAQPQHF. CDR3 DNA sequence: TGTGCCTGGAGTGGCTTGGGACAGGGGGCTCAGCCCCAGCATTTT. This chain connects TRBV30 to TRBJ1-5, with 12 bases identical to TRBD1. Losses at the gene ends were 1 base for V and 6 bases for J; bases not matched to a gene: 4. Germline CDR1 reads GTSNPN; CDR2 reads SVGIG (reference sequence). The CDR3 loop spans 15 amino acids.

This rearrangement joins TRBV7-3 to TRBJ2-2, with TRBD1 as a possible D gene (6 bases). Germline values: CDR1 SGHTA, CDR2 FQGTGA. The V end lost 2 bases, the J end lost 4 bases, and 8 bases lay between the germline ends. The CDR3 has 14 residues. CDR3 DNA: TGTGCCAGCAGCTTATTACAGGGCACCGGGGAGCTGTTTTTT. It codes for CASSLLQGTGELFF.

V usage is TRBV20-1 and J usage is TRBJ1-2; no clear D gene. Trimming cost V 0 bases and J 8 bases, with 1 base left between them. The CDR3 is 9 residues long. Looked up from germline, CDR1 is DFQATT and CDR2 is SNEGSKA (reference sequence). The CDR3: CSAREGYTF. CDR3 nucleotides: TGCAGTGCTAGAGAAGGCTACACCTTC.

This chain links TRBV7-8 with TRBJ1-6; D remains unclear. This CDR3 has 18 amino acids. Germline lookup yields CDR1 SGHVS and CDR2 FQNEAQ. Trimming removed 1 base from V and 0 bases from J, with 13 bases in between. The CDR3: CASSLVGLGSSYNSPLHF. The CDR3 coding sequence is TGTGCCAGCAGCTTAGTCGGATTAGGGAGCTCCTATAATTCACCCCTCCACTTT.

The chain employs TRBV19 and TRBJ1-1, with D perhaps TRBD1 (5 bases). The CDR3 length is 15 residues. CDR1 is LNHDA, CDR2 SQIVND, per germline (reference sequence). V dropped 5 bases and J dropped 6 bases, with 19 bases sitting between them. CDR3 in DNA: TGTGCCAGTAGTGTGCTACAGGTACAAGGGGCTGAAGCTTTCTTT. This codes for CASSVLQVQGAEAFF.